This note documents a single TCR beta chain sequence. Its antigen remains unidentified. The V gene end was trimmed by 7 bases and the J gene end by 4 bases; junction bases not matched to a gene: 13. CDR1 is MGHRA, CDR2 YSYEKL, per germline. The CDR3 totals 15 residues. The record originates from a study of identical twins. Whole-study findings and limits: Donors were not followed over many years; analysis was cross-sectional. Models underpredicted monozygotic twin sharing of out-of-frame TCR alpha. There is a chance that invariant MAIT and iNKT cells partially muddied zero-insertion analyses.

cDNA molecules carried unique molecular identifiers, and template switching added a universal primer site. TCRdb re-derived calls from the 5' RACE reads in MiXCR, one entry per CDR3 protein. The data contain roughly 1,500,000 distinct CDR3 sequences, roughly a third of them singletons. Specimen: cord blood. The gene calls are TRBV4-1 and TRBJ2-7; 7 bases match TRBD2. The receptor was derived from a newborn girl in good health. The CDR3 reads CASKALSGLDYEQYF. DNA for the CDR3: TGCGCCAGCAAAGCGCTGTCCGGACTAGATTACGAGCAGTACTTC.